Listed here are 3 T cell receptor beta chains from one sample, sequenced in a study of blood T cells in healthy people across ages. For the second PCR, which ran for 7 to 11 cycles, a sample-barcoded 5' primer and a J-beta primer mix were used. MiXCR, run by TCRdb on the 5' RACE reads, gives a single entry per CDR3 protein. The sample contains 650,000 to 900,000 distinct CDR3 sequences, about 59% of which appear only once. Input material: blood. The receptors shown here come from a man aged 25 to 40 in good health.

The chain is built from TRBV4-3 and TRBJ1-1; D may be TRBD1 (5 bases). CDR1 LGHNA and CDR2 YSLEER come from the germline V gene. Trimming shortened V by 2 bases and J by 5 bases, and 15 bases separated the two germline ends. This CDR3 has 15 amino acids. The CDR3 bases are TGCGCCAGCAGCCAATATTCAGGGTTGGGAACTGAAGCTTTCTTT. Amino acid sequence: CASSQYSGLGTEAFF.

This clonotype has more than one count but fewer than ten. J is TRBJ2-3 and V is TRBV10-3; TRBD1 aligns across 11 bases. The CDR3 contains 17 residues. The germline CDR1 and CDR2 sequences are ENHRY and SYGVKD. V gave up 4 bases and J gave up 3 bases; unmatched junction bases: 9. CDR3 DNA sequence: TGTGCCATCAGTGGGGTACGGACAGGGGGCAAGACAGATACGCAGTATTTT. This sequence encodes CAISGVRTGGKTDTQYF.

This clonotype showed up just a few times. The gene calls are TRBV11-2 and TRBJ2-1; 9 positions agree with TRBD2. This CDR3 is 14 amino acids long. Per the germline V gene, CDR1 is SGHAT and CDR2 is FQNNGV. The V segment lost 4 bases and the J segment 4 bases; nucleotides outside the gene matches: 2. CDR3 sequence: CASSSRGGYNEQFF. As DNA, the CDR3 is TGTGCCAGCAGCTCGCGGGGGGGGTACAATGAGCAGTTCTTC.